This TCR beta chain was documented in a study of T cells after yellow fever vaccination. Study context: Each low-cell-number fraction was prepared by means of SMART-Seq v4 Ultra Low Input. Study results and limitations: A large majority of primary-vaccination clones showed up again after the booster (roughly 96% CD4, around 90% CD8).

Points on this clonotype: Its antigen is unidentified.

Template switching by 5'RACE produced TCR cDNA, adding a universal primer site and UMIs. TCRdb reanalysed the 5' RACE reads using MiXCR and keeps one entry per CDR3 protein. This sample has roughly 330,000 distinct CDR3 sequences, with around 4.1% found just once. CDR1 is KGHSH and CDR2 is LQKENI in the germline V gene. V gave up 2 bases and J gave up 5 bases, with 13 bases separating them. CDR3 size: 14 residues. The sequences come from PBMCs, collected 5 days after the yellow fever booster vaccination. This sequence joins TRBV18 and TRBJ2-7; TRBD1 is a possible D gene (7 bases). The source is a man younger than 30 who received the YFV17D yellow fever vaccine. CDR3 sequence reads: CASSPLGGGNEQYF. Written as DNA, the CDR3 is TGTGCCAGCTCACCATTAGGAGGGGGCAACGAGCAGTACTTC.